Listed below are T cell receptor beta chains from one sample, sequenced in a study of blood T cell repertoires in COVID-19. Assay: immunoSEQ multiplex PCR; the TCRdb copy retains only in-frame clones and omits some. The sample has roughly 39,000 clones; around 87% are singletons. Sample: peripheral blood. The receptors derive from a woman of 80 years or more with active COVID-19. Each CDR3 is given with its conserved first and last residue. The order of the fields is CDR3 DNA, CDR3 protein, V gene, D gene, clone size, J gene. D genes are given only for firm matches. Only part of the rows carry a size: once, few, many, or a class if the clone is expanded.

DNA: TGTGCCAGCAGCCAGGGGGACAGGGTAGGGTATGGCTACACCTTC
CDR3: CASSQGDRVGYGYTF
V: TRBV4-2
D: TRBD1
size: -
J: TRBJ1-2

DNA: TGTGCCAGCAGTGAAAACACCTCATCGGGCTACACCTTC
CDR3: CASSENTSSGYTF
V: TRBV6-1
D: -
size: -
J: TRBJ1-2

DNA: TGTGCCAGCAGCCAGGGACTAGCGGGGGGCGAGCAGTTCTTC
CDR3: CASSQGLAGGEQFF
V: TRBV7-2
D: TRBD2
size: -
J: TRBJ2-1

DNA: TGTGCCAGCAGCTTGGTCGGGAGCACTGAAGCTTTCTTT
CDR3: CASSLVGSTEAFF
V: TRBV5-4
D: -
size: once
J: TRBJ1-1

DNA: TGTGCCAGCAGCTTAGCGGCGGGTAGTAACACTGAAGCTTTCTTT
CDR3: CASSLAAGSNTEAFF
V: TRBV7-9
D: -
size: -
J: TRBJ1-1

DNA: TGTGCCAGCAGCTTTAGTACGGGCACAGATACGCAGTATTTT
CDR3: CASSFSTGTDTQYF
V: TRBV11-2
D: -
size: -
J: TRBJ2-3

DNA: TGTGCCAGCTCACCAGGGAGGAGGGCTAGAGCAGATACGCAGTATTTT
CDR3: CASSPGRRARADTQYF
V: TRBV18
D: -
size: -
J: TRBJ2-3

DNA: TGCAGTGCTAGTCACCGCAGGGTAAACGAGCAGTACTTC
CDR3: CSASHRRVNEQYF
V: TRBV20-1
D: -
size: -
J: TRBJ2-7

DNA: TGTGCCAGCAGTTTAGACTCGAGCACAGATACGCAGTATTTT
CDR3: CASSLDSSTDTQYF
V: TRBV27
D: -
size: few
J: TRBJ2-3

DNA: TGCGCCAGCAGCCGCCCTGGACGGAGGTACCAAGAGACCCAGTACTTC
CDR3: CASSRPGRRYQETQYF
V: TRBV4-1
D: -
size: -
J: TRBJ2-5

DNA: TGTGCCAGCAGTTTACCAAGCGGGGTGAATGAGCAGTTCTTC
CDR3: CASSLPSGVNEQFF
V: TRBV28
D: TRBD2
size: -
J: TRBJ2-1

DNA: TGCGCCAGCGGGCCGACGCGACTAGCGGGGGAGCAGTACTTC
CDR3: CASGPTRLAGEQYF
V: TRBV10-2
D: TRBD2
size: -
J: TRBJ2-7

DNA: TGTGCCAGCTCACTTGGAGCAGCCAGTAGTTACGAGCAGTACTTC
CDR3: CASSLGAASSYEQYF
V: TRBV18
D: -
size: -
J: TRBJ2-7

DNA: TGTGCCAGCAGGTGGACAGGGGGAACAGATACGCAGTATTTT
CDR3: CASRWTGGTDTQYF
V: TRBV6-5
D: TRBD1
size: once
J: TRBJ2-3

DNA: TGTGCCAGCAGTTACTCGATTGCTTCAGCGGTGAACACAGATACGCAGTATTTT
CDR3: CASSYSIASAVNTDTQYF
V: TRBV6-2/TRBV6-3
D: -
size: -
J: TRBJ2-3

DNA: TGCGCCAGCAGCTTTTCCGGGAGGACCTACGAGCAGTACTTC
CDR3: CASSFSGRTYEQYF
V: TRBV5-1
D: TRBD2
size: -
J: TRBJ2-7

DNA: TGCGCCAGCAGCTTGGCCGGGGGTAGCGGAAGGTCCGGGGAGCTGTTTTTT
CDR3: CASSLAGGSGRSGELFF
V: TRBV5-1
D: -
size: -
J: TRBJ2-2

DNA: TGTGCCAGCAGTGCACAGGGTCGTGCTGAAGCTTTCTTT
CDR3: CASSAQGRAEAFF
V: TRBV25-1
D: -
size: -
J: TRBJ1-1

DNA: TGTGCCAGCAGCCCTTCGGGGGGGACACTCGGGAACACCGGGGAGCTGTTTTTT
CDR3: CASSPSGGTLGNTGELFF
V: TRBV11-3
D: TRBD2
size: -
J: TRBJ2-2

DNA: TGTGCCAGCAGTTTATCAGGGGCAAACACCATATATTTT
CDR3: CASSLSGANTIYF
V: TRBV12-3/TRBV12-4
D: -
size: -
J: TRBJ1-3

DNA: TGTGCCAGCAGCTTGGGGGTAGGAGTATCCCCCGGCGAGACCCAGTACTTC
CDR3: CASSLGVGVSPGETQYF
V: TRBV5-6
D: -
size: -
J: TRBJ2-5

DNA: TGCGCCAGCAGCCCAGGGGGTTGGGTAGATACGCAGTATTTT
CDR3: CASSPGGWVDTQYF
V: TRBV5-1
D: TRBD1
size: -
J: TRBJ2-3

DNA: TGTGCCACCAGTGATTCGGGGCGCGGGGTGGGAGATACGCAGTATTTT
CDR3: CATSDSGRGVGDTQYF
V: TRBV24-1
D: -
size: -
J: TRBJ2-3

DNA: TGTGCCAGCAGCTTAGACGGGGGGCAGCACTACGAGCAGTACTTC
CDR3: CASSLDGGQHYEQYF
V: TRBV7-2
D: -
size: -
J: TRBJ2-7

DNA: TGTGCCAGCAGCCAAGCCCTAGCTTCGAACACCGGGGAGCTGTTTTTT
CDR3: CASSQALASNTGELFF
V: TRBV4-2
D: -
size: -
J: TRBJ2-2

DNA: TGTGCCAGCAGTTACTCCGACAGGGCCCCCACAGATACGCAGTATTTT
CDR3: CASSYSDRAPTDTQYF
V: TRBV6-5
D: TRBD1
size: -
J: TRBJ2-3

DNA: TGTGCCAGCAGTAGACAGGGACCTACCTACGAGCAGTACTTC
CDR3: CASSRQGPTYEQYF
V: TRBV11-2
D: TRBD1
size: -
J: TRBJ2-7